This T cell receptor (beta chain) appears in the sequencing data of a study of blood T cell repertoires in COVID-19. About the study: The United States, Italy and Spain supplied acute and convalescent COVID-19 samples. The cDNA or gDNA used as material had been derived from T cells, B-cell-depleted T cells, or PBMCs.

Authors' analysis steps: Using reference gene primer amplification, nucleated cell counts were estimated. The method was immunoSEQ multiplex PCR; TCRdb's version includes in-frame clones alone and lacks a portion of them. V, J and clone size are those of that table, while D and trimming were read from the DNA. Here the sample spans 120,000 or so clones, more than 65% being singletons. The CDR3 totals 13 residues. Per the germline V gene, CDR1 is SGHDT and CDR2 is YYEEEE. V lost 4 bases and J lost 8, with 12 bases in between. The chain has TRBV5-6 and TRBJ1-4, with unresolved D. The material sequenced was peripheral blood. This TCR was recovered from a human donor in a cohort sampled during active COVID-19. The CDR3 DNA reads TGTGCCAGCAGCAGTCATCAACTCGAAAAACTGTTTTTT. This codes for CASSSHQLEKLFF. The variable domain in full, with the rest retrieved from reference TRBV5-6 and TRBJ1-4, is DAGVTQSPTHLIKTRGQQVTLRCSPKSGHDTVSWYQQALGQGPQFIFQYYEEEERQRGNFPDRFSGHQFPNYSSELNVNALLLGDSALYLCASSSHQLEKLFFGSGTQLSVL.